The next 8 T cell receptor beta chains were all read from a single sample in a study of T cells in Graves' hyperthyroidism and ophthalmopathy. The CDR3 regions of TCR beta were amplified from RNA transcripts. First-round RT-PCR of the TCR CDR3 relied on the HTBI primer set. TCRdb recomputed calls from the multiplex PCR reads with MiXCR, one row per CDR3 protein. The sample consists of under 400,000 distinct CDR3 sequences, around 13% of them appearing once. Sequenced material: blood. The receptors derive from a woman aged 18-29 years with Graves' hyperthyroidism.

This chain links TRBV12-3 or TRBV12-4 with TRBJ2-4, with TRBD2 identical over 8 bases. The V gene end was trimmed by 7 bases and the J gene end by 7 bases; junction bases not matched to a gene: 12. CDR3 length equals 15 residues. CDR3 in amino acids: CASNRGSTGGNIQYF. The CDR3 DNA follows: TGTGCCAGCAACCGGGGGTCGACGGGAGGGAACATTCAGTACTTC.

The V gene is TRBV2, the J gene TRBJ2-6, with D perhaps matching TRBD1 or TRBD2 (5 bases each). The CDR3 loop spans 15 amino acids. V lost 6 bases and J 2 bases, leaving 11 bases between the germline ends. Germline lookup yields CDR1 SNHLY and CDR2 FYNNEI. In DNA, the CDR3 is TGTGCCAGCAGCATCCAGGGACCTGGGGCCAACGTCCTGACTTTC. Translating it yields CASSIQGPGANVLTF.

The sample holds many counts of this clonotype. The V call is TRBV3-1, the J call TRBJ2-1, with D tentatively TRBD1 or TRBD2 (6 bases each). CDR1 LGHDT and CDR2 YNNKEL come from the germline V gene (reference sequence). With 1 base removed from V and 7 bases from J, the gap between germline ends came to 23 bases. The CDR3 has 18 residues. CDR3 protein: CASSQGWIVGGHKNEQFF. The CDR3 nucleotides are TGTGCCAGCAGCCAAGGTTGGATTGTGGGGGGCCACAAGAATGAGCAGTTCTTC.

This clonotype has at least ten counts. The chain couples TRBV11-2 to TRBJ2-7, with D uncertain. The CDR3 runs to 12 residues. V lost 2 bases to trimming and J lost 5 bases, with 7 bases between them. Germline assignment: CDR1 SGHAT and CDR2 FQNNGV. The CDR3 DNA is TGTGCCAGCAGCTTAACCGAAAACGAGCAGTACTTC. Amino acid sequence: CASSLTENEQYF.

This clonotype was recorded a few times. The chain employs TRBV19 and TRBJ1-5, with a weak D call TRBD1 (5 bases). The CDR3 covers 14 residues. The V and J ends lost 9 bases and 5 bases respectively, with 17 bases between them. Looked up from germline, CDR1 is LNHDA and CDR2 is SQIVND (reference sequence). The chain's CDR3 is CASGSRRDHQPQHF. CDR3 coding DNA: TGTGCCAGCGGCTCCAGGAGGGACCATCAGCCCCAGCATTTT.

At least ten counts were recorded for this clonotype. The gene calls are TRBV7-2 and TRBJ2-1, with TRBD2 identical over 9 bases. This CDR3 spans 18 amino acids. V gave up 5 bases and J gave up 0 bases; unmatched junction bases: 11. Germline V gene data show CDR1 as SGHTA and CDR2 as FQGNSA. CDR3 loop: CASSALAGFPSSYNEQFF. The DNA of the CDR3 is TGTGCCAGCAGCGCCCTAGCGGGGTTCCCCTCCTCCTACAATGAGCAGTTCTTC.

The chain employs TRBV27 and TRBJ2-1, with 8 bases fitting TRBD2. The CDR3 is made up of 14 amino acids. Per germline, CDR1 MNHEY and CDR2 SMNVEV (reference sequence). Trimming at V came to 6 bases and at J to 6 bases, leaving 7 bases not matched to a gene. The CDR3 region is CASRQRGFSNEQFF. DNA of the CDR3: TGTGCCAGCAGGCAGCGGGGGTTTAGCAATGAGCAGTTCTTC.

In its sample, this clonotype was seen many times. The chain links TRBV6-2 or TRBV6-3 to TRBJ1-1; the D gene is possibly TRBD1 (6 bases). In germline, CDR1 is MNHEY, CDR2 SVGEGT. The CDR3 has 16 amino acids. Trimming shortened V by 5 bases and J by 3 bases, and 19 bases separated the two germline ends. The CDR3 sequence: CASSRDTSPRDTEAFF. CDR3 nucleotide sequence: TGTGCCAGCAGTCGGGACACCTCACCACGCGACACTGAAGCTTTCTTT.